These 4 T cell receptor beta chains were all obtained from the same sample, sequenced in a study of PD-L1 blockade in urothelial cancer. Time point specified: pretreatment peripheral blood. The assay was immunoSEQ multiplex PCR, and TCRdb's table has in-frame clones only and misses some. Of some 80,000 clones in the sample, over 80% were seen once. Sample: PBMCs, taken around atezolizumab (anti-PD-L1) treatment. Receptors originate from a man aged 35-49 years with urothelial cancer.

V is TRBV7-3 and J is TRBJ2-5; 12 nucleotides align to TRBD1. Unmatched junction bases numbered 6, after V lost 5 bases and J lost 5 bases. Germline V gene lookup returns CDR1 SGHTA and CDR2 FQGTGA. This CDR3 contains 15 residues. CDR3 in DNA: TGTGCCAGCAGCACCGGGACAGGGGGCAGGGAGACCCAGTACTTC. Translating gives CASSTGTGGRETQYF.

This chain joins TRBV10-3 and TRBJ1-5, with a tentative D call TRBD1 (6 bases). The CDR3 length is 13 residues. Germline CDR1 is ENHRY and CDR2 is SYGVKD. Trimming removed 8 bases from V and 3 bases from J, with 11 bases in between. For the CDR3, the DNA is TGTGCCATCGGGAGGGGGGACAATCAGCCCCAGCATTTT. This gives the protein CAIGRGDNQPQHF.

The chain links TRBV6-1 to TRBJ2-2; 9 positions agree with TRBD1. Germline trimming cut 6 bases from V and 6 bases from J; bases unmatched to any gene: 5. Germline V CDR1 and CDR2: MNHNS, SASEGT. The CDR3 sequence is 14 residues long. The CDR3 DNA reads as TGTGCCAGCAGCGGGACAGGGCAATCCGGGGAGCTGTTTTTT. This gives the protein CASSGTGQSGELFF.

The CDR3 DNA reads TGTGCCAGCAGGGTTAGGGGCGCGAACACTGAAGCTTTCTTT. Encoded protein: CASRVRGANTEAFF. This chain joins TRBV2 and TRBJ1-1; perhaps TRBD1 as D (5 bases). The CDR3 is 14 residues long. The germline V gene encodes CDR1 SNHLY and CDR2 FYNNEI. V gave up 6 bases and J gave up 1 base, with 12 bases separating them.